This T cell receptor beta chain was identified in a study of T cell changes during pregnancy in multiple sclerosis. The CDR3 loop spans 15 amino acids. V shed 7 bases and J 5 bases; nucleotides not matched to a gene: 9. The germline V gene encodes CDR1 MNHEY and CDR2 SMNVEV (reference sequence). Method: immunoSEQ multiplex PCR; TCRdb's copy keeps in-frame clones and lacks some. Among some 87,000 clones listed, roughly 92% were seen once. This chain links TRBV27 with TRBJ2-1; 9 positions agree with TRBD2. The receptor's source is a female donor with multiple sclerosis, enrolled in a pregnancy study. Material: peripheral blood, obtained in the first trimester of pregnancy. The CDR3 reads CASTYGGRAHNEQFF. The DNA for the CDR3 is TGTGCCAGCACCTACGGCGGGAGGGCCCACAATGAGCAGTTCTTC.